This TCR beta chain comes out of a study of chemoradiotherapy in HPV16-positive cancers. Study-wide context: Functional T-cell assays on two HPV16-positive patients' cells defined candidate HPV-specific clones and common TCR motifs. Study-wide points: HPV-specific T cells were functionally defined from only a couple of HPV16-positive patients. Candidate HPV-specific clones and E7-related TCR motifs grew in tumor during treatment.

This table comes from immunoSEQ multiplex PCR, and its TCRdb copy is limited to in-frame clones, with some not included. The profile shows almost 5,000 clones, 70% to 90% of them singletons. Samples were taken several times over chemoradiotherapy. CDR1 SEHNR and CDR2 FQNEAQ come from the germline V gene (reference sequence). The CDR3 consists of 14 residues. Trimming pared 6 bases from V and 2 bases from J, leaving 11 bases between. With respect to this clone: Its antigen is as yet unknown.

The clonotype comes from a human donor with HPV-associated anogenital cancer. The chain employs TRBV7-9 and TRBJ2-1; possible D gene TRBD1, 6 bases. Sequencing used tumor tissue, obtained from a patient who underwent chemoradiotherapy. The CDR3 region is CASRSNRAYNEQFF. In DNA, the CDR3 is TGTGCCAGCAGGTCTAACAGGGCCTACAATGAGCAGTTCTTC.